This T cell receptor (beta chain) was recovered during a study of cytomegalovirus exposure and HLA in healthy donors. A note on this clone: Its target is not known.

The PCR ran on 60 Vbeta and 13 Jbeta primers. The data were produced by immunoSEQ multiplex PCR, yet TCRdb's version contains in-frame clones alone and is incomplete. Here the sample spans roughly 200,000 clones, more than 60% being singletons. This CDR3 has 16 residues. CDR1 and CDR2 (germline): MNHEY, SMNVEV (reference sequence). Trimming removed 2 bases at V and 0 bases at J, with 11 bases between. Study outcomes and limitations: The dataset shows that most TCR sequences were rare, while some public TCRs occurred in many donors.

The TCR comes from an older woman in good health and CMV-seropositive. Sequenced material: PBMCs. This chain uses TRBV27 with TRBJ2-4; possibly TRBD1 for D (5 bases). For the CDR3, the DNA is TGTGCCAGCAGTTTACAGGCCAGGGAAGCCAAAAACATTCAGTACTTC. Protein sequence: CASSLQAREAKNIQYF.